This TCR beta chain stems from a study of shared clonotypes between healthy human individuals. Only CD45RO-negative cells positively selected for CCR7 counted as naive CD8 cells, so terminally differentiated effector memory CD45RA+ cells were excluded. Some clones are missing from TCRdb's copy, which holds only in-frame ones; the method was immunoSEQ multiplex PCR. Among 2 million to 2.5 million clones listed, around 96% were seen once. The CDR3 consists of 14 residues. Trimming removed 3 bases from V and 4 bases from J, with 12 bases in between. Germline V gene data show CDR1 as SGHDT and CDR2 as YYEEEE.

The chain employs TRBV5-6 and TRBJ2-3, with D perhaps TRBD2 (6 bases). Sequenced input: naive CD8+ T cells sorted from blood. The clonotype was recovered from a man between 18 and 29 years old in good health. CDR3: CASSSGSRPDTQYF. CDR3 nucleotides: TGTGCCAGCAGCTCCGGGAGTCGCCCAGATACGCAGTATTTT.